The T cell receptor beta chain described here comes from a study of CD8 T cells in Susac syndrome (dated by TCRdb to about 2019). Looking at the study overall: The study used repertoire sequencing to test whether antigen drove CD8+ T cell activation and differentiation in Susac syndrome. The investigation overall reported the following: The number of individuals in the TCR sequencing and HLA analysis was recognized as being relatively small.

A note on this clonotype: Its cognate antigen has yet to be identified. Base-call qualities are not available, and no considerably larger clone is one nucleotide away.

High-throughput TCR beta sequencing profiled peripheral blood CD8+ and CD4+ T cells from healthy donors, Susac syndrome patients and multiple sclerosis patients. Treatment-naive patients with stable or active relapsing-remitting disease fulfilling revised McDonald criteria were used as multiple sclerosis controls. Bulk CD8+ and CD4+ T cells were purified by magnetic negative isolation, while CD8+ TEMRA cells were enriched using FACS. Blood was collected in EDTA tubes and processed within 24 hours, with PBMCs isolated through density gradient centrifugation. PBMCs intended for TCR sequencing were cryopreserved in liquid nitrogen and were subsequently thawed in a 37 degrees C water bath. A purity of at least 90% was achieved for sorted or isolated CD4+, CD8+ and CD8+ TEMRA cells. RNA was extracted with the RNeasy kit and 0.5 to 1 ug was reverse transcribed using random hexamers. TCR beta CDR3 regions were amplified with the immunoSEQ multiplex PCR assay covering 54 Vbeta and 13 Jbeta segments. PCR amplification bias was corrected using a synthetic template baseline for primer optimization and computational correction. As for the original processing: Only productive sequences were kept, with reads annotated to V, D and J genes according to IMGT and analyzed in immunoSEQ Analyzer. To calculate clonality, Shannon entropy was normalized by log2 of the number of productive unique sequences and then subtracted from one. For each patient and control, public and private clones were evaluated among the 100 most prevalent clones. A clone was defined as Susac-specific if it was absent from the healthy and MS cohorts, from about a thousand published viral clones and from other ImmuneACCESS disease sequences. TCRdb reanalyzed the raw reads on its own, using fastp at Q25 for trimming and MiXCR for clone calling, and kept in-frame beta chains. Every distinct CDR3 protein forms one entry, paired with its most common genes and DNA. TCRdb, rather than the study authors, made the V and J calls. The sample table holds around 130,000 distinct CDR3 sequences, of which roughly 95% were seen once. The ten largest clonotypes hold over 0.1% of the sample.

Trimming takes 2 bases from V and 1 base from J, and the germline ends sit 11 bases apart. Counted from cysteine to phenylalanine, this CDR3 has 15 amino acids. Only the CDR3 part of the read is kept: 45 bases, read in frame from the first base. For CDR1 and CDR2, the germline V gene lists MDHEN and SYDVKM. Sequenced material: CD4+ T cells from PBMCs. In this chain, TRBV28 is recombined with TRBJ1-2, with the identity of the D gene unclear. The TCR was taken from a human donor with multiple sclerosis. The DNA reads as follows: TGTGCCAGCAGTTTAGCCACAGTCGTTAACTATGGCTACACCTTC. Its product reads: CASSLATVVNYGYTF.